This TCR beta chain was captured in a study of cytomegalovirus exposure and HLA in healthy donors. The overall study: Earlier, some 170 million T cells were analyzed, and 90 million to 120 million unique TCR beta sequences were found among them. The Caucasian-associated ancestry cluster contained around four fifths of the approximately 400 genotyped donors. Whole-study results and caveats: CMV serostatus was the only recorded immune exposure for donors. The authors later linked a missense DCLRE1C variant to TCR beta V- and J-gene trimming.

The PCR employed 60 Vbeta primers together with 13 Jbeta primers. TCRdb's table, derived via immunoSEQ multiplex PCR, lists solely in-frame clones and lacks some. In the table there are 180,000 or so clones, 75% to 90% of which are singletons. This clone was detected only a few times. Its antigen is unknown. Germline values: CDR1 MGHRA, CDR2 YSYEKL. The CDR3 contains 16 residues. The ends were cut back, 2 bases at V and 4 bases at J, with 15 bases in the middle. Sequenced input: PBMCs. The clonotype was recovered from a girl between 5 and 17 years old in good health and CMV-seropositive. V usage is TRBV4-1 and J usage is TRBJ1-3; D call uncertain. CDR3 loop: CASSQFQGSGGNTIYF. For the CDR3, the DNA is TGCGCCAGCAGCCAATTTCAAGGGAGCGGAGGAAACACCATATATTTT.